This TCR beta chain appears in the sequencing data of a study of T cells in Graves' hyperthyroidism and ophthalmopathy. Patients showing uncontrolled infection, other autoimmune disease, pregnancy or lactation were ineligible. Clinical symptoms, serum thyroxine and TRAb, thyroid ultrasound and orbital computed tomography together formed the diagnostic basis. PBMCs were sourced from more than 9 ml fresh peripheral blood. This clonotype appeared a few times. The CDR3 is made up of 18 amino acids. CDR1 SGHTS and CDR2 YDEGEE come from the germline V gene. V lost 0 bases to trimming and J lost 1 base, with 18 bases between them. Researchers took RNA transcripts and amplified the TCR beta CDR3 regions from them. HTBI primers were used for first-round RT-PCR of the TCR CDR3. MiXCR, applied by TCRdb to the multiplex PCR reads, yields one record per CDR3 protein. The sample lists 300,000 to 500,000 distinct CDR3 sequences, around 14% occurring once.

The sequencing sample was made of blood. The TCR was taken from a woman aged 25-40 years with Graves' hyperthyroidism. The V gene is TRBV5-8, the J gene TRBJ2-3; D may correspond to TRBD1 or TRBD2 (6 bases each). The CDR3 region is CASSLGTGRGRGTDTQYF. The CDR3 DNA reads as TGTGCCAGCAGCTTGGGTACAGGTCGGGGGCGAGGCACAGATACGCAGTATTTT.